The present TCR beta chain was sequenced within a study of beta chain features in type 1 diabetes (dated by TCRdb to the late 2010s). Regarding the study in general: Patients and healthy donors did not differ in mean age, gender distribution, total cell number or subset yield. A total of roughly 100 million sorted cells were examined across all samples, and RNA yield correlated strongly with the number of cells per subset. In the study, recently diagnosed type 1 diabetes patients and matched healthy donors were compared on the TCRB repertoires of their sorted circulating CD4+ T cell subsets. Regulatory and stem cell-like memory subsets were isolated from only 8 patients and 8 healthy donors, whereas naive and central memory subsets came from all 30 or so donors. Beyond this particular receptor, the publication reports: At VDJ recombination sites, patients with type 1 diabetes made fewer insertions and deleted more nucleotides, a pattern implying thymic rearrangement abnormalities. In all four CD4+ subsets, TCRB CDR3 length was moderately but significantly shorter in type 1 diabetes patients. Shorter templates might be favored by PCR, yet because patient and control samples were amplified and corrected together, any such skew would affect both groups equally. The naive, central memory and regulatory TCRB repertoires appeared to resemble one another more closely among patients than among healthy donors. Because small numbers of individuals were included in the HLA sub-analyses, any influence of HLA type on TCRB rearrangement was left unresolved. Because cDNA was sequenced instead of genomic DNA, highly expressing activated cells could be over-represented, though the groups showed no difference in activation or CD3 levels.

The germline V gene encodes CDR1 SGDLS and CDR2 YYNGEE. The V and J ends are trimmed by 1 base and 7 bases, leaving 15 bases between them. The CDR3 holds 15 amino acids from the cysteine to the phenylalanine. Only the CDR3 part of the read is kept: 45 bases, read in frame from the first base. A word on this clone: Its antigen has not been determined. Base qualities are not at hand, and no much larger clone is one base apart.

Each donor gave one peripheral blood draw, roughly 120 mL on average, collected into heparinised tubes. Using a panel that included CD45RO, CCR7, CD25, CD127, CD95 and CD27, naive, central memory, regulatory and stem cell-like memory CD4+ T cells were sorted on a BD FACSAria II. A purity above 98% was achieved for all sorted populations. Right away, PBMCs were isolated by Lymphoprep density gradient centrifugation and were stained directly, with no culture step. Samples were stained and sorted in pairs, with one healthy donor and one patient per experiment, so that batch effects were minimized. The High Capacity cDNA Reverse Transcription Kit was used to reverse transcribe all of the isolated RNA, meaning that expressed TCRB transcripts were what got sequenced. Deep immunoSEQ sequencing was performed on naive, central memory and regulatory T cell samples, with an average of about 3.57 million total reads per sample. Sorted cells were lysed in RLT buffer, and RNA was extracted using DNase-treated RNeasy Micro or Mini kits according to cell number. Each cell subset was processed on its own to prevent cross-contamination, while patient and healthy donor samples were processed together. The immunoSEQ multiplex PCR was used to amplify TCRB sequences from cDNA, generating 87-bp fragments that spanned the CDR3 region. The amplicons were sequenced using the Illumina HiSeq platform. The paper's data handling went like this. Synthetic template baselines were used to correct PCR bias computationally, reads within Hamming distance 2 were collapsed together, and singletons that could not be merged were discarded. Reads were aligned against IMGT to assign V, D and J genes, CDR3 length and insertions or deletions at six rearrangement sites. Clonotype counts were normalized to sorted cell number within each subset before computing true diversity and Gini coefficients with the tcR R package. The overlap coefficient, calculated on TCRB nucleotide sequences, was used to measure repertoire sharing. Out-of-frame TCRB sequences from naive cells were analyzed to stand in for the pre-selection repertoire. Drawn from immuneACCESS, this table holds only the in-frame rearrangements with V and J called that TCRdb kept. Clones are partly lost; checked studies trace under half to an unresolved V gene and leave the rest unexplained. V and J calls and clone size are given by that table; D and trimming were obtained from the DNA. This sample has 500,000 to 650,000 clones in its table, and 9.5% to 15% of those were observed once. In total, the top ten clones hold around 0.12% of the sample.

Material for sequencing was naive CD4+ T cells from blood. This specimen's cell subset or site label, per the study, means: true naive CD4+ T cells. The clonotype originates from a man younger than 40 with type 1 diabetes. The rearrangement combines TRBV9 with TRBJ2-1, with the D segment possibly TRBD1 or TRBD2, each aligning over 7 bases. The CDR3 region: CASSVSQGGWNEQFF. The sequenced DNA is TGTGCCAGCAGCGTATCCCAGGGGGGGTGGAATGAGCAGTTCTTC.